Detailed here is one T cell receptor (beta chain). The data derive from a study of blood T cell repertoires in COVID-19. Study overall: The United States, Italy and Spain were the sources of the acute and convalescent COVID-19 samples.

The CDR3 runs to 15 residues. V lost 6 bases to trimming and J lost 0 bases, with 12 bases between them. Germline CDR1 and CDR2: MNHEY and SVGAGI. In the source study's methods: By means of reference gene primer amplification, nucleated cell counts were estimated. Assay used: immunoSEQ multiplex PCR; TCRdb lists only in-frame clones, some missing. The D gene and trimming were derived from the DNA, and the V and J assignments and clone size from that table. The sample records fewer than 350,000 clones, around 88% being singletons. The material sequenced was peripheral blood. The chain couples TRBV6-5 to TRBJ1-5; D uncertain. This clonotype originated in a woman aged 25-40 years who had recovered from COVID-19. The CDR3 region is CASRKGRVSNQPQHF. DNA for the CDR3: TGTGCCAGCAGGAAAGGGCGGGTTAGCAATCAGCCCCAGCATTTT.